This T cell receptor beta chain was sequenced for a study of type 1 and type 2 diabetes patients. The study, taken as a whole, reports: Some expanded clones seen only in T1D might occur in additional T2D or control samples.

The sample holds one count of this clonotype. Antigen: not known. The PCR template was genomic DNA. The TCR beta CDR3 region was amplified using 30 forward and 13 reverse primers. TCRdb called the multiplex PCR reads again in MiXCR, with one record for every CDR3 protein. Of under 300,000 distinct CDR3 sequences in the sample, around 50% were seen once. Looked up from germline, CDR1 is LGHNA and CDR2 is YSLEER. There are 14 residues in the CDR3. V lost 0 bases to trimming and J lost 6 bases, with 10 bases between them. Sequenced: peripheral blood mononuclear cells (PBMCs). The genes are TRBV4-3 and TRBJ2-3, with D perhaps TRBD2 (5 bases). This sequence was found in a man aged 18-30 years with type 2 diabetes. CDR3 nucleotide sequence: TGCGCCAGCAGCCAAGATCGTACGGGGGATACGCAGTATTTT. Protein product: CASSQDRTGDTQYF.